A selection of T cell receptor beta chains follows, all from one sample in a study of a mutant IDH1 vaccine in newly diagnosed glioma. The repertoire was sequenced with immunoSEQ multiplex PCR; TCRdb's copy has only in-frame clones and lacks some. This sample yields about 66,000 clones, of which about 86% are seen a single time; over 2.5% belongs to the top ten. The sequences come from PBMCs, collected from a glioma patient treated with radiotherapy, temozolomide or both. All receptors come from a man aged 25 to 45 with glioma. Each CDR3 is given without its conserved first and last residue. A D gene is named only where the DNA matches it firmly. Clone size, where shown, is once, few, many, or a class for clones that have expanded.

J | size | V | D | CDR3
TRBJ1-5 | . | TRBV6-6 | TRBD1 | ASSSGQGNQPQH
TRBJ2-3 | . | TRBV12-5 | . | ASGPSWTDTQY
TRBJ1-2 | once | TRBV5-1 | . | ASRSYGYT
TRBJ2-1 | . | TRBV7-8 | . | ASSLPNPEQF
TRBJ1-2 | . | TRBV28 | . | ASSLSARDYGYT
TRBJ1-5 | . | TRBV18 | TRBD1 | ASSQGEDRVAQPQH
TRBJ1-2 | . | TRBV5-1 | . | ASSLVGVTPYGYT
TRBJ2-1 | . | TRBV7-2 | . | ASSLAKRGSYNEQF
TRBJ1-1 | . | TRBV18 | . | ASSLEGITEAF
TRBJ1-3 | . | TRBV9 | . | ASSVGTPNAGNTIY
TRBJ1-6 | . | TRBV5-6 | . | ASSLLPGQLNSPLH
TRBJ2-5 | once | TRBV12-5 | . | ASGLSRIEETQY
TRBJ1-5 | . | TRBV30 | . | AWSVLTHQSPPQH
TRBJ1-1 | . | TRBV9 | TRBD1 | ASSVGQGPNTEAF
TRBJ1-2 | . | TRBV28 | . | ASSKQGWYYYGYT
TRBJ1-1 | few | TRBV19 | . | ASSIFATEDIAF
TRBJ1-1 | . | TRBV7-9 | . | ASSLEGRAANTEAF
TRBJ1-4 | . | TRBV6-6 | TRBD1 | ASSSQGAAEKLF
TRBJ1-1 | . | TRBV5-6 | . | ASSLGMNTEAF
TRBJ1-2 | . | TRBV5-4 | . | ASSRRATALNYGYT
TRBJ2-3 | . | TRBV5-1 | . | ASSRTQRGGTDTQY
TRBJ1-2 | . | TRBV4-1 | . | ASSQGQGSYGYT
TRBJ2-7 | . | TRBV11-2 | . | ASSLETGLIYEQY
TRBJ1-5 | . | TRBV19 | . | ASSNQELGNQPQH
TRBJ2-5 | once | TRBV19 | . | ASSTSVNQETQY
TRBJ2-7 | . | TRBV10-2 | . | ASSEGGYEQY
TRBJ1-5 | . | TRBV19 | TRBD1 | ASRDRDFNQPQH
TRBJ2-7 | . | TRBV30 | . | AWSVFGTASSYEQY
TRBJ1-1 | . | TRBV18 | . | ASSPPRGGGNTEAF
TRBJ1-1 | . | TRBV5-4 | . | ASQVSNTEAF
TRBJ2-1 | . | TRBV4-1 | . | ASSLGHIYNEQF
TRBJ2-7 | few | TRBV27 | TRBD1 | ASSYSTGSYEQY
TRBJ1-3 | once | TRBV23-1 | TRBD1 | ASSQDRVPENTIY
TRBJ2-5 | . | TRBV6-1 | . | ASSAGPQETQY
TRBJ1-5 | . | TRBV7-9 | TRBD1 | ASSPGQGDQPQH
TRBJ2-1 | . | TRBV2 | TRBD1 | ASRRQGVFNEQF
TRBJ1-5 | . | TRBV27 | . | ASSFDGQPQH
TRBJ1-3 | . | TRBV6-6 | TRBD1 | ASSYSTGGTIY
TRBJ1-1 | . | TRBV18 | . | ASSPRVNTEAF
TRBJ1-6 | . | TRBV6-6 | . | ASSYSRRDNSPLH
TRBJ1-5 | . | TRBV5-5 | TRBD1 | ASSLVPQTGVYNQPQH